This TCR beta chain came from a study of blood T cell repertoires in COVID-19 (dated by TCRdb to about 2020). Regarding the study in general: The collaborator samples originated in the United States, Italy and Spain and spanned the acute and convalescent phases of COVID-19. The prospective study material was composed of cDNA or gDNA derived from T cells, B-cell-depleted T cells, or PBMCs. Subjects who had been exposed to COVID-19, were actively infected with it, or had recovered from it provided the deeply sampled blood TCRbeta repertoires that made up the dataset. A freely available public database, intended as a resource for researchers studying the immune response to SARS-CoV-2, is where the repertoires were released. Samples were obtained from the ongoing ImmuneRACE study (first 160 participants) and from roughly 1,300 subjects provided by 6 global collaborators. Sample metadata almost always included a de-identified subject ID, COVID-19 status, age in years and sex. Where HLA class I and class II types were available, the types were taken from metadata supplied by the sample provider, not from assay-based typing. Findings and caveats that apply to the study as a whole: How much clinical and demographic metadata was included differed by source and by participant, and the metadata was provided uncurated.

Points on this clone: This receptor's antigen is unknown. The record has no base qualities; no much larger clone is one base away.

The collaborating institutions used their own protocols to collect whole blood in K2EDTA tubes. Collaborator samples were shipped for TCRbeta analysis as frozen whole blood, isolated PBMCs, or DNA extracted from either sample type. Spanning cysteine to phenylalanine, the CDR3 consists of 15 amino acids. Of all the DNA, just the CDR3 is kept, 45 bases in frame from base 1. CDR1 MNHEY and CDR2 SVGAGI are derived from the germline V gene. Trimming takes 6 bases off V and 0 bases off J; junction bases not matched to a gene: 8. The immunoSEQ Assay, a bias-controlled multiplex PCR, was used to amplify TCRbeta CDR3 regions from genomic DNA. As for the authors' bioinformatics: The number of nucleated cells in each sample was estimated by amplification of reference gene primers within the assay. Sequence reads were collapsed and filtered to measure the absolute abundance of every unique TCRbeta CDR3 rearrangement. For each sample, productive Simpson clonality was calculated by taking the square root of Simpson's diversity index across productive rearrangements. In its TCRdb copy, this immuneACCESS table keeps in-frame sequences only and misses some clones. Where compared with another copy, unresolved V genes explain less than half of these, and the others have no known cause. V, J and clone size derive from that table, while D and trimming were established from the DNA sequence. The sample table records 150,000 to 200,000 clones; 87% of these occur just once. The ten largest clones represent 1.6% of the sample.

Recombination joined TRBV6-5 with TRBJ2-7, and TRBD1 matches 7 of the central bases. Sequencing input: peripheral blood. The source is a woman between 50 and 59 years old with acute or convalescent COVID-19. The DNA sequence follows: TGTGCCAGCAGCCGAGCAAGGACAGGCTCCTACGAGCAGTACTTC. It encodes CASSRARTGSYEQYF.